These T cell receptor beta chains were read from a single sample in a study of identifying expanded T cells in peripheral blood. Sequencing used immunoSEQ multiplex PCR; TCRdb keeps in-frame clones, though not all of them. The data hold roughly 100,000 clones, with roughly 90% observed a single time. Material for sequencing was blood. Source of these receptors: a person between 18 and 70 years old in good health. Each CDR3 is given with its conserved first and last residue. A D gene is named only where the DNA matches it firmly. Where a row states a size, it is once, few, many or the class of an expanded clone; other rows omit it.

J: TRBJ1-1
D: -
size: few
length: 14
V: TRBV30
CDR3: CAWIGRGFGDQAFF
DNA: TGTGCCTGGATTGGTAGAGGGTTTGGGGATCAAGCTTTCTTT

J: TRBJ1-2
D: -
size: once
length: 13
V: TRBV5-6
CDR3: CASSEGQHYGYTF
DNA: TGTGCCAGCAGCGAAGGACAGCACTATGGCTACACCTTC

J: TRBJ1-2
D: -
size: -
length: 12
V: TRBV19
CDR3: CASSIRGLGYTF
DNA: TGTGCCAGTAGTATAAGGGGTCTTGGCTACACCTTC

J: TRBJ2-6
D: TRBD1
size: -
length: 18
V: TRBV2
CDR3: CASSLPPGGAVGANVLTF
DNA: TGTGCCAGCAGTTTACCACCAGGGGGCGCGGTGGGGGCCAACGTCCTGACTTTC

J: TRBJ2-1
D: -
size: -
length: 13
V: TRBV29-1
CDR3: CSVGTLTINEQFF
DNA: TGCAGCGTTGGGACCTTAACTATCAATGAGCAGTTCTTC

J: TRBJ2-2
D: -
size: -
length: 16
V: TRBV7-8
CDR3: CASSPWTVANTGELFF
DNA: TGTGCCAGCAGCCCCTGGACCGTGGCGAACACCGGGGAGCTGTTTTTT

J: TRBJ2-5
D: -
size: -
length: 16
V: TRBV6-6
CDR3: CASSHPYGVPQETQYF
DNA: TGTGCCAGCAGTCACCCCTATGGGGTCCCACAAGAGACCCAGTACTTC

J: TRBJ1-2
D: -
size: -
length: 13
V: TRBV7-2
CDR3: CASSLSVNYGYTF
DNA: TGTGCCAGCAGCTTATCGGTGAACTATGGCTACACCTTC

J: TRBJ2-3
D: -
size: -
length: 16
V: TRBV21-1
CDR3: CASSKWVSPNTDTQYF
DNA: TGTGCCAGCAGCAAATGGGTTAGCCCAAACACAGATACGCAGTATTTT

J: TRBJ2-7
D: -
size: -
length: 15
V: TRBV5-6
CDR3: CASSLAPTSWDEQYF
DNA: TGTGCCAGCAGCTTGGCCCCAACTAGCTGGGACGAGCAGTACTTC

J: TRBJ2-7
D: -
size: -
length: 12
V: TRBV29-1
CDR3: CSVGTETWEQYF
DNA: TGCAGCGTTGGGACCGAGACATGGGAGCAGTACTTC

J: TRBJ2-5
D: TRBD1
size: -
length: 16
V: TRBV5-1
CDR3: CASSQGQGASQETQYF
DNA: TGCGCCAGCAGCCAGGGACAGGGGGCCTCCCAGGAGACCCAGTACTTC

J: TRBJ2-1
D: TRBD2
size: -
length: 15
V: TRBV5-1
CDR3: CASSPGPSGYNEQFF
DNA: TGCGCCAGCAGCCCGGGCCCTAGCGGGTACAATGAGCAGTTCTTC

J: TRBJ2-7
D: TRBD1
size: -
length: 15
V: TRBV9
CDR3: CASSFGQGASWEQYF
DNA: TGTGCCAGCAGCTTCGGACAGGGGGCCTCGTGGGAGCAGTACTTC

J: TRBJ1-2
D: -
size: -
length: 13
V: TRBV12-5
CDR3: CASGLFPGGGYTF
DNA: TGTGCTAGTGGTTTGTTCCCAGGCGGAGGCTACACCTTC

J: TRBJ2-1
D: TRBD2
size: -
length: 16
V: TRBV7-2
CDR3: CASSPGRLAGGHEQFF
DNA: TGTGCCAGCAGCCCGGGTCGTCTAGCGGGGGGGCATGAGCAGTTCTTC

J: TRBJ1-1
D: -
size: -
length: 12
V: TRBV19
CDR3: CASSTDNTEAFF
DNA: TGTGCCAGTAGTACCGACAACACTGAAGCTTTCTTT

J: TRBJ2-2
D: TRBD1
size: -
length: 14
V: TRBV6-5
CDR3: CASTDRGSTGELFF
DNA: TGTGCCAGCACGGACAGGGGGAGCACCGGGGAGCTGTTTTTT

J: TRBJ2-5
D: TRBD2
size: -
length: 18
V: TRBV7-2
CDR3: CASSSIGTSGGLQETQYF
DNA: TGTGCCAGCAGCTCGATTGGGACTAGCGGGGGTCTCCAAGAGACCCAGTACTTC

J: TRBJ2-3
D: -
size: -
length: 18
V: TRBV4-3
CDR3: CASSQDGLRGYGTDTQYF
DNA: TGCGCCAGCAGCCAAGATGGACTCAGGGGCTACGGCACAGATACGCAGTATTTT

J: TRBJ1-4
D: -
size: -
length: 17
V: TRBV4-1
CDR3: CASSQTRPLRKGEKLFF
DNA: TGCGCCAGCAGCCAAACCCGGCCACTAAGGAAGGGGGAAAAACTGTTTTTT

J: TRBJ1-5
D: TRBD1
size: few
length: 17
V: TRBV6-7
CDR3: CASSYSSPRGRDQPQHF
DNA: TGTGCCAGCAGTTACTCGAGTCCCAGGGGGCGCGATCAGCCCCAGCATTTT

J: TRBJ1-6
D: TRBD1
size: -
length: 14
V: TRBV30
CDR3: CAWSDGQGSSPLHF
DNA: TGTGCCTGGAGCGACGGACAGGGTAGTTCACCCCTCCACTTT

J: TRBJ1-4
D: -
size: -
length: 15
V: TRBV5-6
CDR3: CASSHRFETNEKLFF
DNA: TGTGCCAGCAGCCACCGCTTTGAAACTAATGAAAAACTGTTTTTT

J: TRBJ1-1
D: -
size: once
length: 16
V: TRBV4-2
CDR3: CASSIGVGGVNTEAFF
DNA: TGTGCCAGCAGCATAGGCGTCGGGGGGGTGAACACTGAAGCTTTCTTT

J: TRBJ2-7
D: -
size: -
length: 15
V: TRBV5-4
CDR3: CASTAGTGNQYEQYF
DNA: TGTGCCAGCACCGCCGGGACGGGGAACCAATACGAGCAGTACTTC

J: TRBJ1-5
D: -
size: few
length: 15
V: TRBV6-5
CDR3: CASRRTPEGGQPQHF
DNA: TGTGCCAGCAGGAGGACGCCTGAGGGGGGTCAGCCCCAGCATTTT

J: TRBJ2-5
D: -
size: -
length: 13
V: TRBV29-1
CDR3: CSVQRTQGETQYF
DNA: TGCAGCGTTCAAAGGACACAAGGAGAGACCCAGTACTTC

J: TRBJ1-1
D: -
size: -
length: 13
V: TRBV2
CDR3: CASSPSQLTEAFF
DNA: TGTGCCAGCAGTCCATCCCAGTTGACTGAAGCTTTCTTT

J: TRBJ1-1
D: -
size: once
length: 14
V: TRBV27
CDR3: CASARGTLNTEAFF
DNA: TGTGCCAGCGCACGGGGGACTTTGAACACTGAAGCTTTCTTT

J: TRBJ2-7
D: TRBD2
size: -
length: 14
V: TRBV6-5
CDR3: CASSYRSGGASQYF
DNA: TGTGCCAGCAGTTACCGTAGCGGGGGGGCCTCGCAGTACTTC

J: TRBJ1-1
D: TRBD1
size: -
length: 13
V: TRBV7-2
CDR3: CATSTDRGTEAFF
DNA: TGTGCCACCTCGACCGACAGGGGAACTGAAGCTTTCTTT

J: TRBJ2-5
D: TRBD2
size: -
length: 16
V: TRBV5-4
CDR3: CASSLGLAGSQETQYF
DNA: TGTGCCAGCAGCTTGGGACTAGCGGGGAGCCAAGAGACCCAGTACTTC

J: TRBJ1-1
D: TRBD1
size: -
length: 17
V: TRBV4-1
CDR3: CASSQDPVGRGVTEAFF
DNA: TGCGCCAGCAGCCAAGATCCGGTCGGCAGGGGGGTAACTGAAGCTTTCTTT

J: TRBJ2-3
D: -
size: -
length: 16
V: TRBV6-5
CDR3: CASSYLGVSSTDTQYF
DNA: TGTGCCAGCAGTTATCTGGGAGTCAGCAGCACAGATACGCAGTATTTT

J: TRBJ1-1
D: -
size: -
length: 15
V: TRBV7-6
CDR3: CASSLAAGGKTEAFF
DNA: TGTGCCAGCAGCTTAGCGGCGGGCGGCAAGACTGAAGCTTTCTTT

J: TRBJ2-7
D: -
size: -
length: 14
V: TRBV30
CDR3: CAWSVRRAGNEQYF
DNA: TGTGCCTGGAGTGTACGACGGGCGGGAAACGAGCAGTACTTC

J: TRBJ1-3
D: -
size: -
length: 12
V: TRBV30
CDR3: CACTSSGNTIYF
DNA: TGTGCCTGCACCAGCTCTGGAAACACCATATATTTT

J: TRBJ2-2
D: -
size: -
length: 14
V: TRBV25-1
CDR3: CASSVAEGTGELFF
DNA: TGTGCCAGCAGTGTTGCCGAGGGCACCGGGGAGCTGTTTTTT

J: TRBJ2-1
D: TRBD2
size: few
length: 15
V: TRBV27
CDR3: CASSLAGAPLNEQFF
DNA: TGTGCCAGCAGCTTAGCGGGGGCCCCCCTCAATGAGCAGTTCTTC

J: TRBJ2-2
D: TRBD1
size: -
length: 16
V: TRBV28
CDR3: CASGPAGTANTGELFF
DNA: TGTGCCAGCGGTCCGGCAGGGACAGCGAACACCGGGGAGCTGTTTTTT

J: TRBJ1-2
D: -
size: -
length: 17
V: TRBV15
CDR3: CATSRDLVGLGVGGYTF
DNA: TGTGCCACCAGCAGAGATCTTGTGGGACTGGGAGTGGGCGGCTACACCTTC